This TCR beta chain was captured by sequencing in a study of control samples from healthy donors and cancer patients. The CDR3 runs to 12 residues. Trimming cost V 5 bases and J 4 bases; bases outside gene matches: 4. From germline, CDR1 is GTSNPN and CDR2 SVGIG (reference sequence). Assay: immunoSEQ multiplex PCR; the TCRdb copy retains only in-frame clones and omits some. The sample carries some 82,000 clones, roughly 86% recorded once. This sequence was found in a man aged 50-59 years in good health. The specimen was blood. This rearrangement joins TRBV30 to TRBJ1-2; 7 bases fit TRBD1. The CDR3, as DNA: TGTGCCTGGCAAACAGGGGCCTATGGCTACACCTTC. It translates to CAWQTGAYGYTF. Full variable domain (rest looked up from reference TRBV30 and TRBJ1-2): SQTIHQWPATLVQPVGSPLSLECTVEGTSNPNLYWYRQAAGRGLQLLFYSVGIGQISSEVPQNLSASRPQDRQFILSSKKLLLSDSGFYLCAWQTGAYGYTFGSGTRLTVV.